The clone carrying this TCR beta chain was seen only a few times. The antigen is not known. This entry belongs to a study of blood T cells in healthy people across ages. Sample-barcoded 5' priming and a J-beta primer mix drove a second PCR of 7 to 11 cycles. TCRdb re-called the 5' RACE reads through MiXCR, storing one row per CDR3 protein. The repertoire includes around 800,000 distinct CDR3 sequences, approximately 55% of them detected once, and approximately 40% sits in the top ten. Russia was home to the donors, healthy Caucasian individuals aged about 6 to 90. Each sample yielded at least 6.5 million isolated PBMCs. General observations from the study: Per million T cells, TCR beta diversity dropped about linearly as age rose.

The sample taken for sequencing was blood. The clonotype was recovered from a man aged 80 or over in good health.

The CDR3 DNA reads TGTGCCAGCAGGCGGACAGGGATTAGCACAGATACGCAGTATTTT. As protein: CASRRTGISTDTQYF. The gene calls are TRBV6-2 or TRBV6-3 and TRBJ2-3, with 8 bases matching TRBD1. V trimming: 6 bases; J trimming: 0 bases; junction bases outside the gene matches: 5. There are 15 residues in the CDR3. Germline loops: CDR1 MNHEY, CDR2 SVGEGT.